This T cell receptor beta chain is from a study of T-cell reconstitution after alpha-beta-depleted transplantation in children. CDR1 is LNHNV, CDR2 YYDKDF, per germline (reference sequence). The CDR3 consists of 12 residues. Note on this clonotype: One end of the junction does not line up with germline, which may come from a read error.

Preparation of the TCRbeta library was carried out with unique molecular identifiers. TCRdb called the PCR reads again in MiXCR, with one record for every CDR3 protein. The sample has a few hundred thousand distinct CDR3 sequences; roughly 10% are singletons. V is TRBV15 and J is TRBJ1-4; D gene uncertain. This TCR derives from a human donor who donated a stem cell graft to a child with acute myeloid leukemia. Source: PBMCs from the stem cell graft donor, taken from the stem cell graft. CDR3 residues: CASSRDGEKLFF. The CDR3 DNA follows: TGTGCCTCCAGCAGAGACGGAGAAAAACTGTTTTTT.